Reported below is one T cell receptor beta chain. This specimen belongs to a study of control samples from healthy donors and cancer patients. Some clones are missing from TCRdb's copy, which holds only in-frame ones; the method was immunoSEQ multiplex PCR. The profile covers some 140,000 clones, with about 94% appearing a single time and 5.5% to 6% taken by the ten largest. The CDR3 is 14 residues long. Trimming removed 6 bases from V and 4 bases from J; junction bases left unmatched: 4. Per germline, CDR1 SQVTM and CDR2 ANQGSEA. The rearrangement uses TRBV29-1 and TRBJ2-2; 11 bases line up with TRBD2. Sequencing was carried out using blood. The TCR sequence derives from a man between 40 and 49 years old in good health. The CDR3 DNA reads TGCAGCGTGATAGCGGGGGGGCCCACCGGGGAGCTGTTTTTT. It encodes CSVIAGGPTGELFF.